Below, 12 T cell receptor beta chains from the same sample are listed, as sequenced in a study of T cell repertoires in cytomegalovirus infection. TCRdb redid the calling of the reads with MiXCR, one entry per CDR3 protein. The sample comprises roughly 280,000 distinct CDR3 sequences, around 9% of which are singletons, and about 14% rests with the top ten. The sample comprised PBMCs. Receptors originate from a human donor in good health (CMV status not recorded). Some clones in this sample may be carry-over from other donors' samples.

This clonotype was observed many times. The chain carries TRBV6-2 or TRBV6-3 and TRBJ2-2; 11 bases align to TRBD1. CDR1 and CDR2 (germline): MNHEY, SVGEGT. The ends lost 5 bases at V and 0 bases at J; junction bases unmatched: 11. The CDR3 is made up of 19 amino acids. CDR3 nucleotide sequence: TGTGCCAGCAGTCCCCGGGACAGGGGGACACATGCGAACACCGGGGAGCTGTTTTTT. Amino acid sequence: CASSPRDRGTHANTGELFF.

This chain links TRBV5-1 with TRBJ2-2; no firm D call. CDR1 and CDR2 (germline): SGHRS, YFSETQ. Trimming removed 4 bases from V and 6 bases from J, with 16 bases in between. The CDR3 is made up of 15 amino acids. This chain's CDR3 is CASSAGVGMAGELFF. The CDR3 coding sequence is TGCGCCAGCAGCGCAGGTGTCGGTATGGCCGGGGAGCTGTTTTTT.

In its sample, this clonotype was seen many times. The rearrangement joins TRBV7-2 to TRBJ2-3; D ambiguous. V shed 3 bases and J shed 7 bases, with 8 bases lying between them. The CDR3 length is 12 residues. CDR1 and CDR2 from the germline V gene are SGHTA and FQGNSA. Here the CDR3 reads CASSLETNTQYF. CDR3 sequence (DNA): TGTGCCAGCAGCTTGGAAACCAATACGCAGTATTTT.

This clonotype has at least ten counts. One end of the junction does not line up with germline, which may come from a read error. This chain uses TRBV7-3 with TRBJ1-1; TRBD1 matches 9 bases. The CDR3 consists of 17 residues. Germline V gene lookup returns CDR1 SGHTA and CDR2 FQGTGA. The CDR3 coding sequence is TGTGCCAGCAGCTTAAAACCCGCCGGGACAGGGAACCCTGAAGCTTTCTTT. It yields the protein CASSLKPAGTGNPEAFF.

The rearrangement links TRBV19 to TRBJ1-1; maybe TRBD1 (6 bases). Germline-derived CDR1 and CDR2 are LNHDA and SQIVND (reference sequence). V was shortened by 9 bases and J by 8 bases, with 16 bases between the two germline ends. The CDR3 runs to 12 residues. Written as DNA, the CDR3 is TGTGCCAGCTCGGCAGGGGCGATAGAAGCTTTCTTT. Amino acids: CASSAGAIEAFF.

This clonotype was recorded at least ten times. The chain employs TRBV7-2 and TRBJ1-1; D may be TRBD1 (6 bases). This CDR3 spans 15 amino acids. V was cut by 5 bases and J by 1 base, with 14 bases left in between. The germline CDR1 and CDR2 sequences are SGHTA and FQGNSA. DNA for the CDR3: TGTGCCAGCAGCCCATTTGTACAGGGGAACACTGAAGCTTTCTTT. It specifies CASSPFVQGNTEAFF.

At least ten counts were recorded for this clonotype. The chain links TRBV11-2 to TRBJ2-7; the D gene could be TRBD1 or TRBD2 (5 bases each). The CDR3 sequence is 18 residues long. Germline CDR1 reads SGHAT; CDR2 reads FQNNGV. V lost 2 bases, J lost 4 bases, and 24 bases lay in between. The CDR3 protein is CASSLSGASHHLPYEQYF. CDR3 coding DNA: TGTGCCAGCAGCTTATCCGGGGCTAGCCACCACCTCCCGTACGAGCAGTACTTC. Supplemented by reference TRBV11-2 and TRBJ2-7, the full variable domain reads EAGVAQSPRYKIIEKRQSVAFWCNPISGHATLYWYQQILGQGPKLLIQFQNNGVVDDSQLPKDRFSAERLKGVDSTLKIQPAKLEDSAVYLCASSLSGASHHLPYEQYFGPGTRLTVT.

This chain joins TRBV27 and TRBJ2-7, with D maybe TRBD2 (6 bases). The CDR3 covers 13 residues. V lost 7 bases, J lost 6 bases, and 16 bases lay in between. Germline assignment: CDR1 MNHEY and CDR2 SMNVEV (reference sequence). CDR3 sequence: CASTDGGRSEQYF. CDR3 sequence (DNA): TGTGCCAGCACCGACGGGGGAAGGTCCGAGCAGTACTTC.

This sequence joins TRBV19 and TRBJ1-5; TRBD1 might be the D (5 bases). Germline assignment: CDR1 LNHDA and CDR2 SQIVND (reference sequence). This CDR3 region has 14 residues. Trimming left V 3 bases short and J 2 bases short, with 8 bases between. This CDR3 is CASSIFRGNQPQHF. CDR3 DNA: TGTGCCAGTAGTATTTTCAGGGGCAATCAGCCCCAGCATTTT. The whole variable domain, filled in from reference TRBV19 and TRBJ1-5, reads DGGITQSPKYLFRKEGQNVTLSCEQNLNHDAMYWYRQDPGQGLRLIYYSQIVNDFQKGDIAEGYSVSREKKESFPLTVTSAQKNPTAFYLCASSIFRGNQPQHFGDGTRLSIL.

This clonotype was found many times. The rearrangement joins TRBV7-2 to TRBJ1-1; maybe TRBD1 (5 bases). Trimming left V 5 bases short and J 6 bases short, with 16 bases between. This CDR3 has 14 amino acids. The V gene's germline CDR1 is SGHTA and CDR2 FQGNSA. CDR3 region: CASSRLQGGPEAFF. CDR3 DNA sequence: TGTGCCAGCAGCCGTCTCCAGGGAGGCCCTGAAGCTTTCTTT.

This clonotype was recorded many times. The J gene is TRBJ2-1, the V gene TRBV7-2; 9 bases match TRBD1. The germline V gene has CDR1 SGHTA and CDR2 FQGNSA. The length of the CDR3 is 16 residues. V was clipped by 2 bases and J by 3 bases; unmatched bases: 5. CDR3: CASSLRWDRVYNEQFF. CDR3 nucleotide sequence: TGTGCCAGCAGCTTAAGGTGGGACAGGGTCTACAATGAGCAGTTCTTC.

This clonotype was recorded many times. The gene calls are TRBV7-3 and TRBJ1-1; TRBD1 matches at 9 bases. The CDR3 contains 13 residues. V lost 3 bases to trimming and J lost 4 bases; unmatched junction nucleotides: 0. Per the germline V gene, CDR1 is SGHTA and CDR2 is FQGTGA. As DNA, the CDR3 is TGTGCCAGCAGCTTGGACAGGGGCACTGAAGCTTTCTTT. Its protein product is CASSLDRGTEAFF.